These 5 T cell receptor beta chains originate from one sample sequenced in a study of blood T cell repertoires in COVID-19. Generated by immunoSEQ multiplex PCR, the TCRdb table keeps only in-frame clones and is missing some. This sample has roughly 200,000 clones; approximately 89% occur once, and the top ten carry under 2.5%. Sequencing used PBMCs or T cells enriched from blood (not recorded which). All receptors derive from a middle-aged woman with acute COVID-19.

The V and J genes are TRBV19 and TRBJ1-6; 7 bases match TRBD1. CDR1 and CDR2 from the germline V gene are LNHDA and SQIVND (reference sequence). The CDR3 consists of 13 residues. The V gene end was trimmed by 7 bases and the J gene end by 8 bases; junction bases not matched to a gene: 5. In DNA, the CDR3 is TGTGCCAGTAAGGACAGGATCGATTCACCCCTCCACTTT. Protein sequence: CASKDRIDSPLHF.

V usage is TRBV12-3 or TRBV12-4 and J usage is TRBJ2-2, with TRBD2 as a possible D gene (5 bases). The CDR3 extends over 13 amino acids. V lost 2 bases to trimming and J lost 6 bases, with 7 bases between them. The CDR3 DNA is TGTGCCAGCAGTTTACAGGAGGCCGGGGAGCTGTTTTTT. Translated, it gives CASSLQEAGELFF.

The rearrangement links TRBV5-1 to TRBJ2-1, with TRBD2 matching 8 bases. This CDR3 spans 14 amino acids. Germline values: CDR1 SGHRS, CDR2 YFSETQ. The V and J ends lost 6 bases and 7 bases, in that order; junction bases with no gene match: 9. CDR3 loop: CASTPSGGQNEQFF. The CDR3 nucleotides read TGCGCCAGCACCCCGTCGGGGGGGCAAAATGAGCAGTTCTTC.

V usage is TRBV5-1 and J usage is TRBJ1-4; TRBD1 is a possible D gene (6 bases). Trimming removed 4 bases at V and 4 bases at J, with 14 bases between. The germline V gene has CDR1 SGHRS and CDR2 YFSETQ. The CDR3 spans 15 residues. The CDR3 DNA sequence: TGCGCCAGCAGCCCCATCGGACAGATTAATGAAAAACTGTTTTTT. Encoded protein: CASSPIGQINEKLFF.

This clone was seen a handful of times. The chain carries TRBV11-2 and TRBJ1-6, with 8 positions matching TRBD1. The length of the CDR3 is 16 residues. Germline V gene lookup returns CDR1 SGHAT and CDR2 FQNNGV. V lost 4 bases, J lost 4 bases, and 6 bases stayed unmatched. The CDR3 sequence: CASSWDRRIYNSPLHF. The CDR3 nucleotides read TGTGCCAGCAGCTGGGACAGGAGAATTTATAATTCACCCCTCCACTTT.